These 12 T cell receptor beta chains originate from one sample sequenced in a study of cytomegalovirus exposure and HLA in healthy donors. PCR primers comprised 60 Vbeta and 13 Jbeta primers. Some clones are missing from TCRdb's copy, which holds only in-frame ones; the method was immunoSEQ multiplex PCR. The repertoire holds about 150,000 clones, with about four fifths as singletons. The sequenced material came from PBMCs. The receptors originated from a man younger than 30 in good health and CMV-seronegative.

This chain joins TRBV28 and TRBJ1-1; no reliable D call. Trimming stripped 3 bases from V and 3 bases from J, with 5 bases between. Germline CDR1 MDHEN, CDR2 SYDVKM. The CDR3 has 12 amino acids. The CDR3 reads CASSFPDTEAFF. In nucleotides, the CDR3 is TGTGCCAGCAGTTTCCCCGACACTGAAGCTTTCTTT.

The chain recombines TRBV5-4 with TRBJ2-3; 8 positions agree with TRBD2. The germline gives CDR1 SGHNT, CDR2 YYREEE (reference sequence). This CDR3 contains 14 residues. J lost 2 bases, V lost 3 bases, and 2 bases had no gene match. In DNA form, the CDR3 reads TGTGCCAGCAGCTCGGGACTAGACACAGATACGCAGTATTTT. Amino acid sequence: CASSSGLDTDTQYF.

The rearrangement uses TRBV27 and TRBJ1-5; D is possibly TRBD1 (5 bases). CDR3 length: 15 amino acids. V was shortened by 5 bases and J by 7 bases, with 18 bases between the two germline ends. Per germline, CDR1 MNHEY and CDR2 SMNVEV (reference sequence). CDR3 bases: TGTGCCAGCAGTCTCCTCCTCGACAGAAACCAGCCCCAGCATTTT. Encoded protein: CASSLLLDRNQPQHF.

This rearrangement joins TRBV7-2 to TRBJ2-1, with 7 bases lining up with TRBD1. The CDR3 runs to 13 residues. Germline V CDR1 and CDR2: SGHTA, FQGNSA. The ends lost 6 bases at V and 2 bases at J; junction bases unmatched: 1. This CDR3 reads CASRGQAYNEQFF. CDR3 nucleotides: TGTGCCAGCAGAGGACAGGCCTACAATGAGCAGTTCTTC.

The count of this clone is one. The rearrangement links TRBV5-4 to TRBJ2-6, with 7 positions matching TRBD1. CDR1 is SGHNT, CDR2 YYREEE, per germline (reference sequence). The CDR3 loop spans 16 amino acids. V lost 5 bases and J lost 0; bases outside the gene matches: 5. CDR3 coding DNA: TGTGCCAGCAGTGGGACAGCCACCTCTGGGGCCAACGTCCTGACTTTC. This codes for CASSGTATSGANVLTF.

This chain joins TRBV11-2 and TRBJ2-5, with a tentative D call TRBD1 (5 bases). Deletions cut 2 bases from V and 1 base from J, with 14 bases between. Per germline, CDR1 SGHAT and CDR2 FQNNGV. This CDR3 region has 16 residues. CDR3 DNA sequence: TGTGCCAGCAGCTTACGTGTGGGCAGGGTCCAAGAGACCCAGTACTTC. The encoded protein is CASSLRVGRVQETQYF.

This CDR3 reads CASSYVEDSTSNTEAFF. DNA of the CDR3: TGTGCCAGCAGCTACGTTGAGGACAGTACCTCGAACACTGAAGCTTTCTTT. The gene calls are TRBV7-9 and TRBJ1-1; perhaps TRBD1 as D (6 bases). CDR3 size: 17 residues. V was clipped by 4 bases and J by 1 base, with 19 bases between them. The germline CDR1 and CDR2 sequences are SEHNR and FQNEAQ (reference sequence).

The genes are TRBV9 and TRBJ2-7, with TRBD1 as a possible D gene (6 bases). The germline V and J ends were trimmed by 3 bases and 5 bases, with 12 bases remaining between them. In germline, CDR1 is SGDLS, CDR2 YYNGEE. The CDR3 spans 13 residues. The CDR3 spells CASSGQDPHEQYF. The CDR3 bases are TGTGCCAGCAGCGGACAGGATCCCCACGAGCAGTACTTC.

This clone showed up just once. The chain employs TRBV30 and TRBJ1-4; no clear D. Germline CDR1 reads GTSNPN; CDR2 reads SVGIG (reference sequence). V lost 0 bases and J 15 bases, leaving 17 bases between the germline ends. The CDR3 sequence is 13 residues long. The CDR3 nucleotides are TGTGCCTGGAGTGTTCTATCTGGACTAAGTTTGTTTTTT. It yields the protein CAWSVLSGLSLFF.

The CDR3 DNA reads TGTGCCAGCAGCCAAGCCTTCCCAGGGGTCAATGAGCAGTTCTTC. Translation: CASSQAFPGVNEQFF. The V gene is TRBV14, the J gene TRBJ2-1, with D tentatively TRBD1 (6 bases). V was clipped by 1 base and J by 6 bases, with 13 bases between them. Germline lookup yields CDR1 SGHDN and CDR2 FVKESK. There are 15 residues in the CDR3.

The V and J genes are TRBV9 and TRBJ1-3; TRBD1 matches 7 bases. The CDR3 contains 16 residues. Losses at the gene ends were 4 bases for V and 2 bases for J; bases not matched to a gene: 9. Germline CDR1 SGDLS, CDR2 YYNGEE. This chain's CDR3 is CASSTFDREAGNTIYF. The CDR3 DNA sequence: TGTGCCAGCAGCACCTTCGACAGGGAGGCTGGAAACACCATATATTTT. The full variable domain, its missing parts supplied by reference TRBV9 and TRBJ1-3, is DSGVTQTPKHLITATGQRVTLRCSPRSGDLSVYWYQQSLDQGLQFLIQYYNGEERAKGNILERFSAQQFPDLHSELNLSSLELGDSALYFCASSTFDREAGNTIYFGEGSWLTVV.

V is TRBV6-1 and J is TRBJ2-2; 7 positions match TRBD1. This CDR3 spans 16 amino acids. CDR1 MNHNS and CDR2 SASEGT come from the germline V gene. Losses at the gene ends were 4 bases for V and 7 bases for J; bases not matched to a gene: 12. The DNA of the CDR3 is TGTGCCAGCAGTGGTACAGGGGTCGGGTATTTCGGGGAGCTGTTTTTT. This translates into CASSGTGVGYFGELFF.